This TCR beta chain was identified in a study of T cell responses to AZD1222 COVID-19 vaccine. Study-wide findings and caveats: Researchers report vaccine-associated CD4 TCRs spanning spike, with dominance at 160-218 and 743-854. In all cases, repertoires were sampled only after the peak T cell response. Reports indicate that nearly half of spike-specific TCRs are directed at unmutated variant regions. AZD1222 recipients seropositive at baseline numbered only 5 to 7.

The V gene lost 1 base and the J gene lost 6 bases, with 13 bases spanning the gap. Germline V lookup: CDR1 SEHNR, CDR2 FQNEAQ (reference sequence). This CDR3 contains 16 residues. With respect to this clone: The target antigen is unknown.

The method was immunoSEQ multiplex PCR; TCRdb's version includes in-frame clones alone and lacks a portion of them. Among 200,000 to 250,000 clones listed, approximately 94% were seen once. The receptor was isolated from an adult who received the MenACWY meningococcal vaccine as a control. Sequencing used peripheral blood, obtained 28 days after the second dose of the MenACWY control vaccine. The genes are TRBV7-9 and TRBJ1-6, with D perhaps TRBD1 (5 bases). The DNA for the CDR3 is TGTGCCAGCAGCTTAGTCTCAGGAGGGGTTAATTCACCCCTCCACTTT. It specifies CASSLVSGGVNSPLHF.